This T cell receptor beta chain is from a study of cytomegalovirus exposure and HLA in healthy donors. On this clone: Antigen unknown. One end of the junction varies from germline; a read error may be responsible.

General study points: In a later analysis, compared with equally common non-associated chains, HLA-associated beta chains were more expanded. Reportedly, fewer N-insertions than the approximately 700-donor mean appeared in an Asian-associated ancestry cluster in a later analysis. Among immune exposure information, only CMV serostatus was available. For most TCR beta V segments, an earlier analysis put the productive rate at about 90% or about 30% of the time.

Germline values: CDR1 SGHTA, CDR2 FQGNSA. The CDR3 length is 13 residues. Primers included in the PCR were 60 Vbeta and 13 Jbeta primers. Here immunoSEQ multiplex PCR was the method, and the copy in TCRdb shows in-frame clones only, minus some. Here the sample spans approximately 220,000 clones, approximately 88% being singletons. The material sequenced was PBMCs. The sequence was collected from a boy younger than 10 in good health and CMV-seronegative. The chain combines TRBV7-2 with TRBJ2-7; the D gene is possibly TRBD2 (6 bases). The CDR3 sequence: CASSFGLGGTTNF. CDR3 coding DNA: TGTGCCAGCAGCTTTGGGCTGGGGGGTACGACGAACTTC.